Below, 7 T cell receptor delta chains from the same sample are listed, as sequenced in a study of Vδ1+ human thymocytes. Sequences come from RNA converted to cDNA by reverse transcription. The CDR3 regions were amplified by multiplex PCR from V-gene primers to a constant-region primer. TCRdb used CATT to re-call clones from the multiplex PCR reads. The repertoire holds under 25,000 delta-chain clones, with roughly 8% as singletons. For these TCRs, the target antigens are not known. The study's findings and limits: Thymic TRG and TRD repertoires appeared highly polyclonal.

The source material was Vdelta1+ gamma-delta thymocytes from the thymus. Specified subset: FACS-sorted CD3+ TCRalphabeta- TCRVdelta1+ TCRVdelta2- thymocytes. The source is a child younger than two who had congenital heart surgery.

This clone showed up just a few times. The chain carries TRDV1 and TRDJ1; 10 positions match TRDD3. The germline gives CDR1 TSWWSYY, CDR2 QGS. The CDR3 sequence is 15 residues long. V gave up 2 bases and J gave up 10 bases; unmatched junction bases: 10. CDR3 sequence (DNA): TGTGCTCTTGGGGAAGTCGCTAAACTGGGGGATGGACTCATCTTT. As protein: CALGEVAKLGDGLIF.

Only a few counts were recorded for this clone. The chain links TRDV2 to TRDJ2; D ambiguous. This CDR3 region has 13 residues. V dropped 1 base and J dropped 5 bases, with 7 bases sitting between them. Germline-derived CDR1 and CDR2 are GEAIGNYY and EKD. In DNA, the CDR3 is TGTGCCTGTGACACGGCGGACACAGCACAACTCTTCTTT. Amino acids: CACDTADTAQLFF.

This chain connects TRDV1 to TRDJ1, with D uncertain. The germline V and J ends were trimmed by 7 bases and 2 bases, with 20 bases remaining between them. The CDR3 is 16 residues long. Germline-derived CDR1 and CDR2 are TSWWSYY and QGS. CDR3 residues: CALAGFLRVDTDKLIF. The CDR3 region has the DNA TGTGCTCTTGCCGGTTTCTTACGTGTGGATACCGATAAACTCATCTTT.

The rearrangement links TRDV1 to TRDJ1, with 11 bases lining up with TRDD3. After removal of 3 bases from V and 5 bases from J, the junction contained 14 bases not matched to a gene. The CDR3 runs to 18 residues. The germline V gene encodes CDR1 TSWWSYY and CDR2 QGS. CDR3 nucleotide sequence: TGTGCTCTTGGGGACAACTATAGTAGAGTGGGGGATACGGATAAACTCATCTTT. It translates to CALGDNYSRVGDTDKLIF.

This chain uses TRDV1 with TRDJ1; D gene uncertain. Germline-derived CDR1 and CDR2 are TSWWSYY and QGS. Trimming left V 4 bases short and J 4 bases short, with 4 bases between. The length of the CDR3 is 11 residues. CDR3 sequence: CALGGIDKLIF. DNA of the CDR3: TGTGCTCTTGGGGGAATCGATAAACTCATCTTT.

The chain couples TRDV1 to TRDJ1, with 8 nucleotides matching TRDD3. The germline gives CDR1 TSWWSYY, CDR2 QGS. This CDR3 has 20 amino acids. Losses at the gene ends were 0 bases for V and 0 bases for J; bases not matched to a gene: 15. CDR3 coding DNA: TGTGCTCTTGGGGAACTATTTCGGGATACGCGTTTATGGTACACCGATAAACTCATCTTT. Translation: CALGELFRDTRLWYTDKLIF.

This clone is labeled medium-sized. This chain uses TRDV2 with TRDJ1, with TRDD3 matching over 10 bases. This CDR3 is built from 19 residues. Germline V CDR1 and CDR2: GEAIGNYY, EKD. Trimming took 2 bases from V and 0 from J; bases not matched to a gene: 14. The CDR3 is CACDMCHWGIDPYTDKLIF. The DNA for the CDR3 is TGTGCCTGTGACATGTGTCACTGGGGGATCGACCCGTACACCGATAAACTCATCTTT.